Listed below are T cell receptor beta chains from one sample, sequenced in a study of blood T cell repertoires in COVID-19. Assay: immunoSEQ multiplex PCR; the TCRdb copy retains only in-frame clones and omits some. The top ten clones hold less than 3.5% of a sample with some 350,000 clones, about 90% of them seen once. The sequenced material came from peripheral blood. These TCRs come from a woman between 18 and 30 years old who had recovered from COVID-19. CDR3s include the opening cysteine and the closing phenylalanine or tryptophan. D genes are given only for firm matches. Clone size is shown for a subset of rows, as once, few, many or a class of expanded clone.

abundance: NA
j_gene: TRBJ1-1
d_gene: NA
v_gene: TRBV11-3
CDR3nt: TGTGCCAGCAGTTCGAAACAGTACCCTATGAACACTGAAGCTTTCTTT
CDR3aa: CASSSKQYPMNTEAFF

abundance: NA
j_gene: TRBJ2-3
d_gene: TRBD2
v_gene: TRBV7-2
CDR3nt: TGTGCCAGCAGCCCCCCCGGCGAGCGGGGTGGTACCTTTGATACGCAGTATTTT
CDR3aa: CASSPPGERGGTFDTQYF

abundance: once
j_gene: TRBJ2-3
d_gene: TRBD2
v_gene: TRBV13
CDR3nt: TGTGCCAGCAGCCCACGCCTTACTAGCGGGAGTACAACAGATACGCAGTATTTT
CDR3aa: CASSPRLTSGSTTDTQYF

abundance: NA
j_gene: TRBJ2-1
d_gene: TRBD1
v_gene: TRBV20-1
CDR3nt: TGCAGTGCTAGTTTAACCAGACCGGGACAGGCGAACAATGAGCAGTTCTTC
CDR3aa: CSASLTRPGQANNEQFF

abundance: NA
j_gene: TRBJ1-6
d_gene: TRBD1
v_gene: TRBV7-2
CDR3nt: TGTGCCAGCAGCTTCTACCCGGGACAGGGTGATTCACCCCTCCACTTT
CDR3aa: CASSFYPGQGDSPLHF

abundance: NA
j_gene: TRBJ2-1
d_gene: TRBD2
v_gene: TRBV6-5
CDR3nt: TGTGCCAGCAGTTACTCTCGCGGGGGGACCAATGAGCAGTTCTTC
CDR3aa: CASSYSRGGTNEQFF

abundance: NA
j_gene: TRBJ1-2
d_gene: TRBD1
v_gene: TRBV6-5
CDR3nt: TGTGCCAGCAGACAGGGGATTCTCTATGGCTACACCTTC
CDR3aa: CASRQGILYGYTF

abundance: once
j_gene: TRBJ2-6
d_gene: NA
v_gene: TRBV30
CDR3nt: TGTGCCCAAGCGGGCTCTGGGGCCAACGTCCTGACTTTC
CDR3aa: CAQAGSGANVLTF

abundance: NA
j_gene: TRBJ1-1
d_gene: NA
v_gene: TRBV10-1
CDR3nt: TGCGCCAGCAGTGAGTCGCGAGGGCCGAACACTGAAGCTTTCTTT
CDR3aa: CASSESRGPNTEAFF

abundance: NA
j_gene: TRBJ2-1
d_gene: TRBD1
v_gene: TRBV7-9
CDR3nt: TGTGCCAGCAGCGCCTACCAGGGACAGAACAATGAGCAGTTCTTC
CDR3aa: CASSAYQGQNNEQFF

abundance: NA
j_gene: TRBJ1-4
d_gene: TRBD1
v_gene: TRBV10-3
CDR3nt: TGTGCCATCAGCAATCGGACAGGGGGGACTGAAAAACTGTTTTTT
CDR3aa: CAISNRTGGTEKLFF

abundance: NA
j_gene: TRBJ1-1
d_gene: NA
v_gene: TRBV29-1
CDR3nt: TGCAGCGTTGAAGATTCCGACCGGGACAAGAACACTGAAGCTTTCTTT
CDR3aa: CSVEDSDRDKNTEAFF

abundance: few
j_gene: TRBJ1-1
d_gene: NA
v_gene: TRBV6-1
CDR3nt: TGTGCCAGCAGTGAAGCGCTTCAGGGGTGGAACACTGAAGCTTTCTTT
CDR3aa: CASSEALQGWNTEAFF

abundance: NA
j_gene: TRBJ1-3
d_gene: TRBD1
v_gene: TRBV5-1
CDR3nt: TGCGCCAGCAGCTTGATGTCAGGGGGCCGCTCTGGAAACACCATATATTTT
CDR3aa: CASSLMSGGRSGNTIYF

abundance: NA
j_gene: TRBJ1-5
d_gene: NA
v_gene: TRBV7-8
CDR3nt: TGTGCCAGCAGCTCGACCCGGACAGTTAGCAATCAGCCCCAGCATTTT
CDR3aa: CASSSTRTVSNQPQHF

abundance: NA
j_gene: TRBJ2-1
d_gene: NA
v_gene: TRBV19
CDR3nt: TGTGCCAGTTCCGACAGGCCGCCCAATGAGCAGTTCTTC
CDR3aa: CASSDRPPNEQFF

abundance: NA
j_gene: TRBJ2-1
d_gene: NA
v_gene: TRBV5-6
CDR3nt: TGTGCCAGCAGAACAGGGTCGGGTGAGCAGTTCTTC
CDR3aa: CASRTGSGEQFF

abundance: NA
j_gene: TRBJ1-1
d_gene: TRBD1
v_gene: TRBV2
CDR3nt: TGTGCCAGCATCCGGAGACAGGGGGCCGATCGTCCTGAAGCTTTCTTT
CDR3aa: CASIRRQGADRPEAFF

abundance: NA
j_gene: TRBJ1-5
d_gene: NA
v_gene: TRBV4-1
CDR3nt: TGCGCCAGCAGCCAGACGACAGCGGGCTTCGAGAGCAATCAGCCCCAGCATTTT
CDR3aa: CASSQTTAGFESNQPQHF

abundance: once
j_gene: TRBJ1-1
d_gene: TRBD1
v_gene: TRBV5-1
CDR3nt: TGCGCCAGCAGCCGATATGGACAGGGGACCACTGAAGCTTTCTTT
CDR3aa: CASSRYGQGTTEAFF

abundance: NA
j_gene: TRBJ1-6
d_gene: NA
v_gene: TRBV28
CDR3nt: TGTGCCAGCAGTCTTATCTTTCCAGGGGAATATAATTCACCCCTCCACTTT
CDR3aa: CASSLIFPGEYNSPLHF

abundance: NA
j_gene: TRBJ2-3
d_gene: NA
v_gene: TRBV24-1
CDR3nt: TGTGCCACCAGTGATCTTACAGCGGTTAGCACAGATACGCAGTATTTT
CDR3aa: CATSDLTAVSTDTQYF

abundance: NA
j_gene: TRBJ1-2
d_gene: NA
v_gene: TRBV19
CDR3nt: TGTGCCAGTACCCCCCCGGGAGGGGCAGGGGTGGACTATGGCTACACCTTC
CDR3aa: CASTPPGGAGVDYGYTF

abundance: NA
j_gene: TRBJ2-5
d_gene: TRBD2
v_gene: TRBV11-2
CDR3nt: TGTGCCAGCAGCAAACCGGGACTACTCCAAGAGACCCAGTACTTC
CDR3aa: CASSKPGLLQETQYF

abundance: NA
j_gene: TRBJ2-2
d_gene: TRBD2
v_gene: TRBV4-2
CDR3nt: TGTGCCAGCAGCCAAGTGACTAGCTTCGGTGTCGCCGGGGAGCTGTTTTTT
CDR3aa: CASSQVTSFGVAGELFF

abundance: NA
j_gene: TRBJ1-4
d_gene: NA
v_gene: TRBV7-9
CDR3nt: TGTGCCAGTCAGCTTTCAGGGGCGGGGGTTGAAAAACTGTTTTTT
CDR3aa: CASQLSGAGVEKLFF

abundance: NA
j_gene: TRBJ1-3
d_gene: NA
v_gene: TRBV7-6
CDR3nt: TGTGCCAGCAGCTCCCCCTCGGGGGAGGGTGGAGGAAACACCATATATTTT
CDR3aa: CASSSPSGEGGGNTIYF

abundance: NA
j_gene: TRBJ1-4
d_gene: TRBD1
v_gene: TRBV7-9
CDR3nt: TGTGCCAGCAGCGTCGGGACAGGACGGTTGACTAATGAAAAACTGTTTTTT
CDR3aa: CASSVGTGRLTNEKLFF

abundance: NA
j_gene: TRBJ1-2
d_gene: TRBD1
v_gene: TRBV29-1
CDR3nt: TGCAGCGTACAGGGACAGGGCGTTGGTGACTATGGCTACACCTTC
CDR3aa: CSVQGQGVGDYGYTF

abundance: NA
j_gene: TRBJ2-1
d_gene: NA
v_gene: TRBV24-1
CDR3nt: TGTGCCACCAGTGATTTGCCCGACCCTAGCGAGGGGATCAATGAGCAGTTCTTC
CDR3aa: CATSDLPDPSEGINEQFF

abundance: NA
j_gene: TRBJ1-2
d_gene: NA
v_gene: TRBV6-2/TRBV6-3
CDR3nt: TGTGCCAGCAGTAAAGGGTTCGACAGGCGGCCCTATGGCTACACCTTC
CDR3aa: CASSKGFDRRPYGYTF

abundance: NA
j_gene: TRBJ2-3
d_gene: NA
v_gene: TRBV5-1
CDR3nt: TGCGCCAGCAGCCCCGCGGAGACGAGGTTGGGCACAGATACGCAGTATTTT
CDR3aa: CASSPAETRLGTDTQYF

abundance: NA
j_gene: TRBJ1-1
d_gene: NA
v_gene: TRBV5-6
CDR3nt: TGTGCCAGCAGCTGGACCGCGGGGGGTACTGAAGCTTTCTTT
CDR3aa: CASSWTAGGTEAFF

abundance: NA
j_gene: TRBJ2-2
d_gene: TRBD2
v_gene: TRBV7-8
CDR3nt: TGTGCCAGCAGCACGACCCTAGCGGGAGCAACCGGGGAGCTGTTTTTT
CDR3aa: CASSTTLAGATGELFF

abundance: NA
j_gene: TRBJ1-6
d_gene: NA
v_gene: TRBV6-6
CDR3nt: TGTGCCAGCAGTCGAGACGGCGGCACCTATTATAATTCACCCCTCCACTTT
CDR3aa: CASSRDGGTYYNSPLHF

abundance: NA
j_gene: TRBJ1-1
d_gene: NA
v_gene: TRBV6-5
CDR3nt: TGTGCCAGCAGCCAAATTTACGGGGGTGGTGAAGCTTTCTTT
CDR3aa: CASSQIYGGGEAFF

abundance: NA
j_gene: TRBJ1-2
d_gene: NA
v_gene: TRBV18
CDR3nt: TGTGCCAGCTCACCAGGAGGGCAGGACTATGGCTACACCTTC
CDR3aa: CASSPGGQDYGYTF

abundance: NA
j_gene: TRBJ2-3
d_gene: NA
v_gene: TRBV11-2
CDR3nt: TGTGCCAGCAGCTTAGGGCCAAGACTAGTCACAGATACGCAGTATTTT
CDR3aa: CASSLGPRLVTDTQYF

abundance: NA
j_gene: TRBJ1-5
d_gene: TRBD1
v_gene: TRBV15
CDR3nt: TGTGCCACCAGCAGAGGAGGGGGCGGGAAGCCCCAGCATTTT
CDR3aa: CATSRGGGGKPQHF

abundance: NA
j_gene: TRBJ1-1
d_gene: TRBD1
v_gene: TRBV14
CDR3nt: TGTGCCAGCAGCCAACACCACATGGACAGGGGGCTTATCACTGAAGCTTTCTTT
CDR3aa: CASSQHHMDRGLITEAFF

abundance: NA
j_gene: TRBJ2-1
d_gene: TRBD1
v_gene: TRBV6-6
CDR3nt: TGTGCCAGCAGTGGCCGGGACAGACACAATGAGCAGTTCTTC
CDR3aa: CASSGRDRHNEQFF

abundance: NA
j_gene: TRBJ2-2
d_gene: NA
v_gene: TRBV1
CDR3nt: TGCACCAGCAGCCGGACGGACACCTCTGAACGGACCGGGGAGCTGTTTTTT
CDR3aa: CTSSRTDTSERTGELFF

abundance: NA
j_gene: TRBJ2-2
d_gene: NA
v_gene: TRBV11-3
CDR3nt: TGTGCCAGCAGCTCCCGACCGGGACTCCTCACCGGGGAGCTGTTTTTT
CDR3aa: CASSSRPGLLTGELFF

abundance: NA
j_gene: TRBJ2-1
d_gene: TRBD2
v_gene: TRBV29-1
CDR3nt: TGCAGCGTTGGGGGACTAGAATACAATGAGCAGTTCTTC
CDR3aa: CSVGGLEYNEQFF

abundance: once
j_gene: TRBJ2-2
d_gene: TRBD2
v_gene: TRBV9
CDR3nt: TGTGCCAGCAGCGTAGGGACTAGCGGGACCGGGGAGCTGTTTTTT
CDR3aa: CASSVGTSGTGELFF

abundance: NA
j_gene: TRBJ2-4
d_gene: NA
v_gene: TRBV13
CDR3nt: TGTGCCAGCAGCCCCCGCTTCGCGCCCGAGGGCCAAAACATTCAGTACTTC
CDR3aa: CASSPRFAPEGQNIQYF

abundance: NA
j_gene: TRBJ1-4
d_gene: NA
v_gene: TRBV18
CDR3nt: TGTGCCAGCTCACCATATTCCCCCTCGGATGAAAAACTGTTTTTT
CDR3aa: CASSPYSPSDEKLFF

abundance: NA
j_gene: TRBJ1-2
d_gene: NA
v_gene: TRBV5-3
CDR3nt: TGTGCCAGAAGCCTGGGGAGGGAAAACTATGGCTACACCTTC
CDR3aa: CARSLGRENYGYTF

abundance: NA
j_gene: TRBJ2-5
d_gene: NA
v_gene: TRBV7-6
CDR3nt: TGTGCCAGCAGCAGCCGGGACAACCAAGAAAAAACCCAGTACTTC
CDR3aa: CASSSRDNQEKTQYF

abundance: NA
j_gene: TRBJ1-3
d_gene: NA
v_gene: TRBV7-9
CDR3nt: TGTGCCAGCAGCTCATTCCCTGGAAACACCATATATTTT
CDR3aa: CASSSFPGNTIYF

abundance: few
j_gene: TRBJ2-5
d_gene: TRBD1
v_gene: TRBV5-4
CDR3nt: TGTGCCAGCAGCTGGTTAGGACAGGGCGGGGAGACCCAGTACTTC
CDR3aa: CASSWLGQGGETQYF

abundance: few
j_gene: TRBJ1-2
d_gene: TRBD1
v_gene: TRBV7-9
CDR3nt: TGTGCCAGCAGCCCACAACCGGGACAGGGGCCCTATGGCTACACCTTC
CDR3aa: CASSPQPGQGPYGYTF

abundance: NA
j_gene: TRBJ2-1
d_gene: TRBD2
v_gene: TRBV4-1
CDR3nt: TGCGCCAGCAGCCTAACTAGCGGTACCTACAATGAGCAGTTCTTC
CDR3aa: CASSLTSGTYNEQFF

abundance: NA
j_gene: TRBJ2-3
d_gene: NA
v_gene: TRBV2
CDR3nt: TGTGCCAGCATTGGAGGGATTAGCACAGATACGCAGTATTTT
CDR3aa: CASIGGISTDTQYF

abundance: NA
j_gene: TRBJ1-1
d_gene: TRBD1
v_gene: TRBV7-9
CDR3nt: TGTGCCAGCAGTCGGGAGGGGGCCACTGAAGCTTTCTTT
CDR3aa: CASSREGATEAFF

abundance: NA
j_gene: TRBJ2-3
d_gene: TRBD1
v_gene: TRBV7-9
CDR3nt: TGTGCCAGCAGCCCCTTTACAGGGGCCCTAGGAGATACGCAGTATTTT
CDR3aa: CASSPFTGALGDTQYF

abundance: NA
j_gene: TRBJ1-1
d_gene: NA
v_gene: TRBV19
CDR3nt: TGTGCCAGTAGCCCTATTGGGGGCAGAGGGAACACTGAAGCTTTCTTT
CDR3aa: CASSPIGGRGNTEAFF

abundance: NA
j_gene: TRBJ1-5
d_gene: TRBD1
v_gene: TRBV2
CDR3nt: TGTGCCAGCAGAGGATTAGACAGGGGGGTCAATCAGCCCCAGCATTTT
CDR3aa: CASRGLDRGVNQPQHF

abundance: NA
j_gene: TRBJ1-5
d_gene: NA
v_gene: TRBV28
CDR3nt: TGTGCCAGCAGTTTAGGGGGGTCTGGCAATCAGCCCCAGCATTTT
CDR3aa: CASSLGGSGNQPQHF